This T cell receptor beta chain was captured in a study of preoperative IRX-2 immunotherapy in early breast cancer. This CDR3 is built from 13 residues. In germline, CDR1 is MNHGY, CDR2 SAAAGT. V gave up 5 bases and J gave up 1 base, with 9 bases separating them. As for treatment: preoperative locoregional IRX-2 cytokine immunotherapy. This phase Ib study tested locoregional IRX-2 cytokine immunotherapy given before surgery. TCRdb keeps only in-frame clones here, not all; method: immunoSEQ multiplex PCR. The sample has tens of thousands of clones, roughly 82% seen once. The count of this clone is one. This receptor was identified in a human donor with breast cancer. This specimen consisted of lymph node tissue, obtained after IRX-2 immunotherapy. The rearrangement links TRBV6-8 to TRBJ2-7, with D unclear. The CDR3 region is CASSRSGSYEQYF. The CDR3 bases are TGTGCCAGCAGTCGATCCGGTTCCTACGAGCAGTACTTC.